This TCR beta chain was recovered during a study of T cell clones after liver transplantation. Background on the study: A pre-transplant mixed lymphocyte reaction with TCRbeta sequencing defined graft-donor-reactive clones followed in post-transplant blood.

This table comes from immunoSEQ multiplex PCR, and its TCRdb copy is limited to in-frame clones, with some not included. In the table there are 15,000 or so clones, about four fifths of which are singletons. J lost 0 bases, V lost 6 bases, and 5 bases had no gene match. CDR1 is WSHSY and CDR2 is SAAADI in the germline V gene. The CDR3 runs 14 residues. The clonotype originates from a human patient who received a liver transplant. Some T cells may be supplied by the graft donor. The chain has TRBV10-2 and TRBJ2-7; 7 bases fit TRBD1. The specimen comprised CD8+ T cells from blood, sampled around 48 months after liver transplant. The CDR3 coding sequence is TGCGCCAGCAGCCCGACAGGGTACTCCTACGAGCAGTACTTC. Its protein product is CASSPTGYSYEQYF.